The subject of this entry is one TCR beta chain. This clone was recorded a few times. Its binding antigen is unknown. The species here is mouse, which means the gene names and germline sequences are mouse ones. The read comes to an end 4 residues before the CDR3 does, leaving the germline J gene to fill in the end. The receptor library was made with the immunoSEQ multiplex PCR assay. To provide template for TCR sequencing, every sample had RNA extracted and reverse transcribed into cDNA. SuperScript III was used to make first-strand cDNA, primed with a 2:1 mix of oligo-dT and random hexamers. A synthetic immune receptor repertoire was used to assess amplification bias, and residual bias was removed computationally. Libraries were sequenced on Illumina HiSeq with 60 bp reads covering the CDR3, read from J toward V. The authors' pipeline ran thus. Raw reads were preprocessed to remove errors, and CDR3 was defined according to IMGT conventions as the region from the conserved cysteine to phenylalanine. Clonality was computed as 1 minus the Shannon entropy, with the entropy normalized by log2 of the number of productive unique TCRs. Whether each scalp clone was CD4 or CD8 was inferred by checking scalp TCRbeta sequences against the CD4 and CD8 repertoires from sorted blood. Here the immuneACCESS table is served through TCRdb, limited to in-frame sequences with V and J called. Missing clones are a known gap in these copies; in checked studies unresolved V genes cover under half, and the rest lacks a known reason. D and trimming were read from the DNA, whereas the V and J calls and clone size are those reported in that table. For this sample, approximately 1,500 clones appear and none is a singleton. Approximately 47% of the sample is taken by the ten largest.

The sample originates from a study of CD8+ T cells in alopecia areata (dated by TCRdb to the late 2010s). Some background on the complete study: Skin from C3H/HeJ donors with spontaneous alopecia (roughly 6-12 months old) was grafted onto female C3H/HeJ recipients that were roughly 6-11 weeks old. High-throughput TCRbeta sequencing was used to examine T cell clonal expansion in alopecia areata in both the C3H/HeJ mouse model and human patients. Human TCRbeta sequencing covered scalp tissue and sorted CD4+ and CD8+ peripheral blood T cells from patchy and totalis/universalis alopecia areata patients and healthy controls. Clonality in the scalp was compared among normal scalp (n=4), patchy alopecia areata scalp (n=8), and alopecia totalis/universalis scalp (n=8). The RNA source kit depended on sample type: the PAXgene miRNA kit for fixed scalp, the miRNeasy kit for PBMCs, and the RNeasy kit for mouse skin. TCRbeta CDR3 regions were amplified by immunoSEQ multiplex PCR using 35 Vbeta forward and 13 Jbeta reverse primers. General findings and caveats noted by the study authors: Compared with normal scalp, lesional scalp, particularly in alopecia totalis/universalis, had higher clonality and more expanded CD8+ clones, which suggests antigenic drive. Compared with mice, TCR sequences shared between patients were less clear, possibly partly because of HLA diversity across the patient population. Unlike mouse skin, which is dominated by gammadelta T cells, normal human skin has resident alphabeta T cells that are also sequenced, and this complicates analysis of the scalp TCR repertoire.

V has 4 bases trimmed and J has 3 bases trimmed; junction bases matching no gene number 1. From its cysteine to its phenylalanine, the CDR3 spans 13 amino acids. Only the CDR3 bases that were read are kept: 27 of them, in frame from base 1. Sequences NNHDY (CDR1) and SYVADS (CDR2) are obtained from the germline V gene. Recombination joined TRBV13-3 with TRBJ2-1, with 7 bases aligning to TRBD2. The sequencing sample was made of skin. The receptor comes from a C3H/HeJ mouse with alopecia areata. The haplotype of this strain at the MHC is H2-k. The CDR3 corresponds to CASSMGGYAEQFF. The sequenced part of the CDR3 DNA is TGTGCCAGCAGTATGGGGGGCTATGCT.